This note documents a single TCR beta chain sequence. This entry is derived from a study of cytomegalovirus exposure and HLA in healthy donors. The germline V gene encodes CDR1 SGDLS and CDR2 YYNGEE. The CDR3 is 15 amino acids. V gave up 4 bases and J gave up 0 bases; unmatched junction bases: 2. Although they were nominally healthy when sampled, donors likely had unrecorded immune exposures. Use of 60 Vbeta and 13 Jbeta primers characterized the PCR. Using immunoSEQ multiplex PCR, the repertoire was profiled, and TCRdb retains in-frame clones only, with some absent. The sample holds approximately 250,000 clones, roughly 85% seen once.

The gene calls are TRBV9 and TRBJ2-1, with 9 positions matching TRBD2. Source material: PBMCs. The receptor was isolated from a girl aged 2 to 10 in good health and CMV-seronegative. As DNA, the CDR3 is TGTGCCAGCAGCCTAGCGGGGAGCTCCTACAATGAGCAGTTCTTC. Protein sequence: CASSLAGSSYNEQFF.